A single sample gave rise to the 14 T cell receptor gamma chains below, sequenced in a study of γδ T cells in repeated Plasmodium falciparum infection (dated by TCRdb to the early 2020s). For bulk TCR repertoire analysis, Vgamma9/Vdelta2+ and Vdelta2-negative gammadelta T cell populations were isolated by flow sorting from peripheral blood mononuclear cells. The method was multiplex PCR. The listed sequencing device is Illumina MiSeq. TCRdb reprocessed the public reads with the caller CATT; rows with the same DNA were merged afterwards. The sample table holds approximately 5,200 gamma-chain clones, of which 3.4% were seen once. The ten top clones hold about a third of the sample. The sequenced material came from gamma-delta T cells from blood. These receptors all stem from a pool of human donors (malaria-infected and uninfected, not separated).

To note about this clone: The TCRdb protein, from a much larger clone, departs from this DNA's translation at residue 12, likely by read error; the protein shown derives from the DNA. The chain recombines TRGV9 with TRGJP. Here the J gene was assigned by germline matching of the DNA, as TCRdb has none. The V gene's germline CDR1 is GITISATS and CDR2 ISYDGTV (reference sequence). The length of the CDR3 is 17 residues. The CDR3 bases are TGTGCCTTGTGGGAGGTGCCTCTGGAGTTGGGCAGAAAAATCAAGGTATTT. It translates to CALWEVPLELGRKIKVF.

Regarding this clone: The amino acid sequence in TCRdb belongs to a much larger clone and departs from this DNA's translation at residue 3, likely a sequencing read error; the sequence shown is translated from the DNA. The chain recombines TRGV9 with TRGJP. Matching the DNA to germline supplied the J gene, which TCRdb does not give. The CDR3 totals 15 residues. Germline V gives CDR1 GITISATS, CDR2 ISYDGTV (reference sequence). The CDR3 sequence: CASWDVELGKKIKVF. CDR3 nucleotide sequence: TGTGCCTCGTGGGATGTCGAGTTGGGCAAAAAAATCAAGGTATTT.

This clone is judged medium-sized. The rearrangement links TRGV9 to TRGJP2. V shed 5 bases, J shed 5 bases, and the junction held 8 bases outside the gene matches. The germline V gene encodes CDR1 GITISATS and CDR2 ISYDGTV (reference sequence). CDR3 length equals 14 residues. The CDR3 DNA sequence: TGTGCCTTGTGGGGCCTAGCCAGTGATTGGATCAAGACGTTT. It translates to CALWGLASDWIKTF.

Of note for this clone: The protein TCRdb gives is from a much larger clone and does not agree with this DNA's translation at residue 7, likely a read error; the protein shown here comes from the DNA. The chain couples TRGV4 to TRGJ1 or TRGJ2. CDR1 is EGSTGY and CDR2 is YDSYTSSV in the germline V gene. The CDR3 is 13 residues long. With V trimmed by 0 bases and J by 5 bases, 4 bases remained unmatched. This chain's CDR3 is CATWDGTDYKKLF. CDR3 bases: TGTGCCACCTGGGATGGGACCGATTATAAGAAACTCTTT.

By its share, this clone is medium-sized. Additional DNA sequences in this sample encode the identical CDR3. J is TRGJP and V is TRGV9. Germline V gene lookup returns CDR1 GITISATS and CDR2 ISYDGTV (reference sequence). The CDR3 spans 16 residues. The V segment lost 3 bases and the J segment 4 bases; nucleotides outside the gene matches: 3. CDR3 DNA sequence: TGTGCCTTGTGGGAGCTCCAAGAGTTGGGCAAAAAAATCAAGGTATTT. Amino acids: CALWELQELGKKIKVF.

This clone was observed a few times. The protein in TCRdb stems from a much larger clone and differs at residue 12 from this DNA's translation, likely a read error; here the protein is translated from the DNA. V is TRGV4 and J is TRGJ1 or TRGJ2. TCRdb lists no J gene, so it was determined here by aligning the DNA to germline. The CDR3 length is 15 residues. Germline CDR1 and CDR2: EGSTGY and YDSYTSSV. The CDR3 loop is CATWDGPGDYYEKLF. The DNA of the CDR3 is TGTGCCACCTGGGATGGGCCAGGGGATTATTATGAGAAACTCTTT.

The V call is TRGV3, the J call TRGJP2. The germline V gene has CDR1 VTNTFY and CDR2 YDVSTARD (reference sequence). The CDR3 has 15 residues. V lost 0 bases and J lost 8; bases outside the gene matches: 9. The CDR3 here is CATWDRPGSDWIKTF. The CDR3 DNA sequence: TGTGCCACCTGGGACAGGCCTGGCAGCGATTGGATCAAGACGTTT.

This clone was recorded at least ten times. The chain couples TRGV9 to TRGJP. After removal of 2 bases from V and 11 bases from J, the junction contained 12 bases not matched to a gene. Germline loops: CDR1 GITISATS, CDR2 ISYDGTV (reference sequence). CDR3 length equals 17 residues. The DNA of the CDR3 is TGTGCCTTGTGGGAGGCCGGTCGGGAGGTGGGCAAAAAAATCAAGGTATTT. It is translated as CALWEAGREVGKKIKVF.

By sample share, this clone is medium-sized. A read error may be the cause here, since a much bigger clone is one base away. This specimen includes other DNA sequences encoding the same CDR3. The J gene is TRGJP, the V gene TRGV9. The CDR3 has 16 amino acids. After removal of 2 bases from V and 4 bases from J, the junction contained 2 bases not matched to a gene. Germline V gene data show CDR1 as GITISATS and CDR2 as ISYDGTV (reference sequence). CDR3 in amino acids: CALWEAQELGKKIKVF. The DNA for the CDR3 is TGTGCCTTGTGGGAGGCCCAAGAGTTGGGCAAAAAAATCAAGGTATTT.

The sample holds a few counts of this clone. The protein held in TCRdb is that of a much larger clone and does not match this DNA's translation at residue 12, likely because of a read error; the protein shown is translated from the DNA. The CDR3 DNA reads as TGTGCCTTGTGGGAGCCAGAGTTGGGCAAAAAAGTCAAGGTATTT. Protein sequence: CALWEPELGKKVKVF. The chain combines TRGV9 with TRGJP. TCRdb leaves out the J gene; it was filled in here by matching the DNA to germline. Germline loops: CDR1 GITISATS, CDR2 ISYDGTV (reference sequence). This CDR3 is built from 15 residues.

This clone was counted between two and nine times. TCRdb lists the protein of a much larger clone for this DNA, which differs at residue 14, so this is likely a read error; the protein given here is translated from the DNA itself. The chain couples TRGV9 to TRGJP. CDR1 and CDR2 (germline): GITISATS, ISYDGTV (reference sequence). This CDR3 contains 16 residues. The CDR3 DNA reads TGTGCCTTGTGGCAAGGAGGAGAGTTGGGCAAAAAAATCAGGGTATTT. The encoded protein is CALWQGGELGKKIRVF.

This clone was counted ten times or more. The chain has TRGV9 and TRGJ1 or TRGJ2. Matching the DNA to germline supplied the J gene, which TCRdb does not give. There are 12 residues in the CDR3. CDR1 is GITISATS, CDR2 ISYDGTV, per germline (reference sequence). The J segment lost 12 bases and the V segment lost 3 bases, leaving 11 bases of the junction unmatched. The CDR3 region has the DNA TGTGCCTTGTGGGAGTCGATGGTGTGGAAACTCTTT. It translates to CALWESMVWKLF.

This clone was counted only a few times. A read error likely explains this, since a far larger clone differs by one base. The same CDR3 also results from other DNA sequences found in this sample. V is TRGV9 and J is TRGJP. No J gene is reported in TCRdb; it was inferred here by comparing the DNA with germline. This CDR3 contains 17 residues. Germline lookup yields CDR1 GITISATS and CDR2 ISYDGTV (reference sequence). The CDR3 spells CALWEQRQELGKKIKVF. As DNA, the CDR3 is TGTGCCTTGTGGGAGCAAAGGCAAGAGTTAGGCAAAAAAATCAAGGTATTT.

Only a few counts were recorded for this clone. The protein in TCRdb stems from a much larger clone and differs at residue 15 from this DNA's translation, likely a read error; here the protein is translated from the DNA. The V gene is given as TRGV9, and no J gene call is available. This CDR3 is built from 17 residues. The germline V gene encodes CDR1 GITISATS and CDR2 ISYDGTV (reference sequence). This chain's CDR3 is CALWEGEQELGKKIRVF. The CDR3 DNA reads TGTGCCTTGTGGGAGGGAGAACAAGAGTTGGGCAAAAAAATCAGGGTATTT.